Shown below are 30 T cell receptor beta chains from a single sample sequenced in a study of blood T cell repertoires in COVID-19. The method was immunoSEQ multiplex PCR; TCRdb's version includes in-frame clones alone and lacks a portion of them. The sample lists 150,000 to 200,000 clones, just under 95% occurring once. Sequenced sample: peripheral blood. The receptors originated from a woman aged 45 to 65 with acute or convalescent COVID-19.

The chain has TRBV23-1 and TRBJ1-2; 7 bases are a match to TRBD1. TRBV23-1 is placed among ORFs of uncertain function. The length of the CDR3 is 13 residues. V was pared by 7 bases and J by 6 bases, with 8 bases of the junction left unmatched. The CDR3 protein is CASMMDRWDGYTF. The CDR3 DNA follows: TGCGCCAGCATGATGGACAGGTGGGATGGCTACACCTTC.

The chain carries TRBV7-3 and TRBJ2-1, with TRBD2 identical over 10 bases. Trimming cost V 5 bases and J 4 bases; bases outside gene matches: 8. CDR1 is SGHTA and CDR2 is FQGTGA in the germline V gene. The CDR3 extends over 16 amino acids. CDR3 sequence reads: CASSQGPGLAYNEQFF. The CDR3 DNA reads TGTGCCAGCAGCCAGGGTCCGGGACTAGCGTACAATGAGCAGTTCTTC.

The rearrangement links TRBV5-1 to TRBJ2-2; D not resolved. The V and J ends lost 0 bases and 9 bases respectively, with 12 bases between them. Germline CDR1 and CDR2: SGHRS and YFSETQ. This CDR3 is 14 amino acids long. The CDR3 sequence is CASSLAVLPRELFF. The CDR3 DNA reads TGCGCCAGCAGCTTGGCCGTACTCCCGAGGGAGCTGTTTTTT. The entire variable domain, with the rest obtained from reference TRBV5-1 and TRBJ2-2, is as follows: KAGVTQTPRYLIKTRGQQVTLSCSPISGHRSVSWYQQTPGQGLQFLFEYFSETQRNKGNFPGRFSGRQFSNSRSEMNVSTLELGDSALYLCASSLAVLPRELFFGEGSRLTVL.

The chain combines TRBV21-1 with TRBJ1-5. TRBV21-1 has pseudogene status. The CDR3 runs to 17 residues. The CDR3 here is CASSKDGGGVGNQPQHF. The CDR3 region has the DNA TGTGCCAGCAGCAAAGATGGGGGGGGTGTAGGCAATCAGCCCCAGCATTTT.

This chain links TRBV18 with TRBJ2-1, with 7 bases identical to TRBD2. Germline values: CDR1 KGHSH, CDR2 LQKENI. V was clipped by 3 bases and J by 2 bases; unmatched bases: 4. This CDR3 is 15 amino acids long. The CDR3 region is CASSPQSGTYNEQFF. The CDR3, as DNA: TGTGCCAGCTCACCGCAAAGCGGGACCTACAATGAGCAGTTCTTC.

The chain uses TRBV10-3 and TRBJ1-4, with 7 positions matching TRBD1. The CDR3 extends over 15 amino acids. The junction had 5 bases not matched to a gene; V was cut back by 0 bases and J by 7 bases. Germline V gene sequence: CDR1 ENHRY, CDR2 SYGVKD. This CDR3 is CAISESGQSGEKLFF. CDR3 coding DNA: TGTGCCATCAGTGAGTCGGGACAGAGCGGTGAAAAACTGTTTTTT.

The chain employs TRBV3-1 (or the pseudogene TRBV3-2) and TRBJ2-3; the D is unclear. Germline CDR1 reads LGHDT; CDR2 reads YNNKEL (reference sequence). This CDR3 is 12 amino acids long. Between the trimmed V and J ends, which lost 2 bases and 3 bases, there was a span of 3 bases. Written as DNA, the CDR3 is TGTGCCAGCAGCCAACTAACAGATACGCAGTATTTT. Residues: CASSQLTDTQYF.

Notes on this clone: The identical CDR3 is also encoded by other nucleotide sequences in the sample. The chain recombines TRBV18 with TRBJ1-2; 7 nucleotides line up with TRBD1. Germline CDR1 is KGHSH and CDR2 is LQKENI. Germline trimming cut 2 bases from V and 3 bases from J; bases unmatched to any gene: 0. This CDR3 region has 13 residues. CDR3 sequence (DNA): TGTGCCAGCTCACCAGACAGGGACTATGGCTACACCTTC. The encoded protein is CASSPDRDYGYTF.

V gene TRBV19 combines with J gene TRBJ1-5; 8 nucleotides line up with TRBD1. J lost 5 bases, V lost 2 bases, and 8 bases had no gene match. Germline V gene data show CDR1 as LNHDA and CDR2 as SQIVND (reference sequence). The CDR3 spans 16 residues. The CDR3 is CASSIIHHRGDQPQHF. Here the CDR3 DNA reads TGTGCCAGTAGTATAATTCACCACAGGGGGGATCAGCCCCAGCATTTT.

In its sample, this clone was seen once. V usage is TRBV6-1 and J usage is TRBJ1-6; D is ambiguous. From germline, CDR1 is MNHNS and CDR2 SASEGT. Trimming stripped 0 bases from V and 9 bases from J, with 12 bases between. The length of the CDR3 is 15 residues. CDR3 sequence reads: CASSEAGWEGSPLHF. CDR3 sequence (DNA): TGTGCCAGCAGTGAAGCAGGCTGGGAGGGTTCACCCCTCCACTTT.

The chain has TRBV11-2 and TRBJ2-3; possibly TRBD2 for D (5 bases). With 9 bases removed from V and 4 bases from J, the gap between germline ends came to 14 bases. The CDR3 length is 13 residues. CDR1 and CDR2 (germline): SGHAT, FQNNGV. CDR3 in DNA: TGTGCCAGACTAGGCCGGAGTGCAGATACGCAGTATTTT. Protein: CARLGRSADTQYF.

In this sample, this clone turned up once. The chain recombines TRBV24-1 with TRBJ2-5; D not certain. CDR3 length: 15 amino acids. The V and J ends lost 1 base and 5 bases respectively, with 13 bases between them. Germline lookup yields CDR1 KGHDR and CDR2 SFDVKD. CDR3 protein: CATSDFSSSLETQYF. The CDR3 nucleotides read TGTGCCACCAGTGATTTTTCTAGTTCGTTGGAGACCCAGTACTTC.

This clone was counted only a few times. The chain combines TRBV11-3 with TRBJ2-2; possibly TRBD2 for D (6 bases). The germline gives CDR1 SGHNT, CDR2 YENEEA. The ends were cut back, 3 bases at V and 6 bases at J, with 8 bases in the middle. The CDR3 loop spans 13 amino acids. The DNA of the CDR3 is TGTGCCAGCAGCTTGCGGGATCCCGGGGAGCTGTTTTTT. Amino acids: CASSLRDPGELFF.

The chain uses TRBV7-3 and TRBJ2-3; unclear D gene. Germline loops: CDR1 SGHTA, CDR2 FQGTGA. V lost 0 bases and J 0 bases, leaving 13 bases between the germline ends. The CDR3 has 17 residues. The CDR3: CASSLTRSISSTDTQYF. The DNA for the CDR3 is TGTGCCAGCAGCTTAACTAGAAGTATTTCTAGCACAGATACGCAGTATTTT.

The chain is built from TRBV2 and TRBJ1-2, with 8 bases aligning to TRBD1. The germline V gene encodes CDR1 SNHLY and CDR2 FYNNEI. This CDR3 comprises 14 residues. V was clipped by 2 bases and J by 5 bases; unmatched bases: 4. In nucleotides, the CDR3 is TGTGCCAGCAGTGAACAGGGGGCGTCGTATGGCTACACCTTC. The encoded protein is CASSEQGASYGYTF.

The V gene is TRBV3-1 (or the pseudogene TRBV3-2), the J gene TRBJ2-7; D is unclear. Germline loops: CDR1 LGHDT, CDR2 YNNKEL (reference sequence). Trimming left V 1 base short and J 4 bases short, with 8 bases between. The CDR3 runs 13 residues. In nucleotides, the CDR3 is TGTGCCAGCAGCCAAGGAGTAGCTTACGAGCAGTACTTC. Translating it yields CASSQGVAYEQYF.

The genes are TRBV30 and TRBJ1-4; 7 nucleotides align to TRBD1. CDR3 length: 16 residues. The ends lost 4 bases at V and 0 bases at J; junction bases unmatched: 8. CDR1 and CDR2 from the germline V gene are GTSNPN and SVGIG (reference sequence). The CDR3 is CAWTTGTFATNEKLFF. CDR3 DNA: TGTGCCTGGACGACAGGGACCTTTGCAACTAATGAAAAACTGTTTTTT.

The CDR3 is CAWSPVAVSTDTQYF. The CDR3 nucleotides are TGTGCCTGGAGCCCCGTGGCGGTTAGCACAGATACGCAGTATTTT. The chain is built from TRBV30 and TRBJ2-3; D remains ambiguous. Germline CDR1 GTSNPN, CDR2 SVGIG (reference sequence). V was clipped by 3 bases and J by 0 bases, with 13 bases between them. The CDR3 has 15 residues. The entire variable domain, with the rest obtained from reference TRBV30 and TRBJ2-3, is as follows: SQTIHQWPATLVQPVGSPLSLECTVEGTSNPNLYWYRQAAGRGLQLLFYSVGIGQISSEVPQNLSASRPQDRQFILSSKKLLLSDSGFYLCAWSPVAVSTDTQYFGPGTRLTVL.

The V call is TRBV30, the J call TRBJ2-1, with TRBD2 matching 7 bases. The CDR3 runs 12 residues. After removal of 5 bases from V and 8 bases from J, the junction contained 6 bases not matched to a gene. Per germline, CDR1 GTSNPN and CDR2 SVGIG (reference sequence). CDR3 DNA sequence: TGTGCCTGGGTGGAGACTAGCCATGAGCAGTTCTTC. The encoded protein is CAWVETSHEQFF.

This clone was seen more than once but under ten times. This chain uses TRBV10-3 with TRBJ1-2; D may be TRBD1 (6 bases). The V and J ends lost 6 bases and 4 bases respectively, with 12 bases between them. The CDR3 has 13 amino acids. The germline V gene encodes CDR1 ENHRY and CDR2 SYGVKD. The CDR3 protein is CAIRGDTPYGYTF. DNA for the CDR3: TGTGCCATCAGGGGGGACACCCCCTATGGCTACACCTTC.

The chain is built from TRBV10-3 and TRBJ1-1; 7 bases agree with TRBD1. The V gene end was trimmed by 3 bases and the J gene end by 10 bases; junction bases not matched to a gene: 5. This CDR3 comprises 12 residues. Germline V gene lookup returns CDR1 ENHRY and CDR2 SYGVKD. CDR3 bases: TGTGCCATCAGTGATCACAGGGGCCCAGCTTTCTTT. Amino acids: CAISDHRGPAFF.

The chain carries TRBV21-1 and TRBJ1-5; TRBD1 is taken as the D call from the table, unchecked against the DNA. TRBV21-1 is a listed pseudogene. This CDR3 is 16 amino acids long. CDR3 DNA: TGTGCCAGCAGCAAAGTAGTTTACAGAGGCAATCAGCCCCAGCATTTT. It translates to CASSKVVYRGNQPQHF.

This rearrangement joins TRBV7-8 to TRBJ2-2, with D perhaps TRBD1 (6 bases). Germline CDR1 SGHVS, CDR2 FQNEAQ. The CDR3 spans 18 residues. The V end lost 3 bases, the J end lost 1 base, and 18 bases lay between the germline ends. DNA for the CDR3: TGTGCCAGCAGCTTCGCGACGTCCCCAGGGGTGAACACCGGGGAGCTGTTTTTT. This encodes CASSFATSPGVNTGELFF.

This clone was recorded a few times. V usage is TRBV5-6 and J usage is TRBJ2-2, with D unresolved. The V end was cut by 4 bases, the J end by 9 bases, with 13 bases between. Germline-derived CDR1 and CDR2 are SGHDT and YYEEEE. CDR3 length: 13 amino acids. CDR3 DNA sequence: TGTGCCAGCAGCACAGACGGTCAGAGGGAGCTGTTTTTT. It specifies CASSTDGQRELFF.

The V and J genes are TRBV6-5 and TRBJ1-6, with 10 bases matching TRBD1. CDR1 and CDR2 from the germline V gene are MNHEY and SVGAGI. V dropped 0 bases and J dropped 9; count of bases not matched to a gene: 2. This CDR3 is 15 amino acids long. The CDR3, as DNA: TGTGCCAGCAGTTACTCGCGGACAGGGGGTTCACCCCTCCACTTT. It yields the protein CASSYSRTGGSPLHF.

The chain is built from TRBV10-2 and TRBJ1-2, with D possibly TRBD1 on 6 matching bases. V lost 4 bases and J 6 bases, leaving 9 bases between the germline ends. The germline CDR1 and CDR2 sequences are WSHSY and SAAADI. The CDR3 runs to 12 residues. The CDR3 sequence is CASSAAGDGYTF. The CDR3 nucleotides read TGCGCCAGCAGTGCGGCAGGGGATGGCTACACCTTC.

The chain combines TRBV9 with TRBJ2-7, with 7 bases lining up with TRBD1. Unmatched junction bases numbered 6, after V lost 0 bases and J lost 3 bases. Germline V gene lookup returns CDR1 SGDLS and CDR2 YYNGEE. CDR3 length: 15 amino acids. The CDR3 loop reads CASSVEGTELYEQYF. Written as DNA, the CDR3 is TGTGCCAGCAGCGTAGAAGGGACAGAGCTCTACGAGCAGTACTTC.

The CDR3 nucleotides read TGTGCCAGTAGTTCAGGGGACGAGCAGTACTTC. It yields the protein CASSSGDEQYF. The J gene is TRBJ2-7, the V gene TRBV19; tentatively, D is TRBD1 (6 bases). The CDR3 is 11 residues long. Germline assignment: CDR1 LNHDA and CDR2 SQIVND (reference sequence). V was pared by 5 bases and J by 5 bases, with 7 bases between. Full variable domain (rest looked up from reference TRBV19 and TRBJ2-7): DGGITQSPKYLFRKEGQNVTLSCEQNLNHDAMYWYRQDPGQGLRLIYYSQIVNDFQKGDIAEGYSVSREKKESFPLTVTSAQKNPTAFYLCASSSGDEQYFGPGTRLTVT.

This clone turned up a few times. The V gene is TRBV3-1 (or the pseudogene TRBV3-2), the J gene TRBJ1-4; maybe TRBD1 (5 bases). CDR1 and CDR2 from the germline V gene are LGHDT and YNNKEL (reference sequence). Trimming stripped 2 bases from V and 6 bases from J, with 13 bases between. This CDR3 has 15 residues. The CDR3 protein is CASSQLQGRDEKLFF. Here the CDR3 DNA reads TGTGCCAGCAGCCAACTTCAGGGAAGGGATGAAAAACTGTTTTTT.

The chain has TRBV18 and TRBJ1-1; D unresolved. The CDR3 runs 13 residues. Looked up from germline, CDR1 is KGHSH and CDR2 is LQKENI. V lost 3 bases to trimming and J lost 4 bases, with 9 bases between them. CDR3 residues: CASSPQGSTEAFF. The CDR3 coding sequence is TGTGCCAGCTCACCTCAAGGGAGCACTGAAGCTTTCTTT. The variable domain in full, with the rest retrieved from reference TRBV18 and TRBJ1-1, is NAGVMQNPRHLVRRRGQEARLRCSPMKGHSHVYWYRQLPEEGLKFMVYLQKENIIDESGMPKERFSAEFPKEGPSILRIQQVVRGDSAAYFCASSPQGSTEAFFGQGTRLTVV.